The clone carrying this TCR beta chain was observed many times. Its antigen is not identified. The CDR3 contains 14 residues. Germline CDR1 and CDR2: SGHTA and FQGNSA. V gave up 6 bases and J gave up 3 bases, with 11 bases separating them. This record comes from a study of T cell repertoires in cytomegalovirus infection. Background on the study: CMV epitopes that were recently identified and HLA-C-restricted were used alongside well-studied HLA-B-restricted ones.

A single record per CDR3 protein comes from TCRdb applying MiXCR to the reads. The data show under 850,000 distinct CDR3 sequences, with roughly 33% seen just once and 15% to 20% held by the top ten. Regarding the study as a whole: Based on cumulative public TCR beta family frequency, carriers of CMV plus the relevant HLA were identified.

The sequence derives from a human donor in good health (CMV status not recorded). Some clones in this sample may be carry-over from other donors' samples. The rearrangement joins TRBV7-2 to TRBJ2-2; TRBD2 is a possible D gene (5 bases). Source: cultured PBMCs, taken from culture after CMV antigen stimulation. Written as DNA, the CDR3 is TGTGCCAGCAGTCTAAGACTATACACCGGGGAGCTGTTTTTT. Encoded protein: CASSLRLYTGELFF. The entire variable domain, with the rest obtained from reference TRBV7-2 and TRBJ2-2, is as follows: GAGVSQSPSNKVTEKGKDVELRCDPISGHTALYWYRQSLGQGLEFLIYFQGNSAPDKSGLPSDRFSAERTGGSVSTLTIQRTQQEDSAVYLCASSLRLYTGELFFGEGSRLTVL.